This T cell receptor beta chain appears in the sequencing data of a study of cytomegalovirus exposure and HLA in healthy donors. PCR involved 60 Vbeta and 13 Jbeta primers. The repertoire was sequenced with immunoSEQ multiplex PCR; TCRdb's copy has only in-frame clones and lacks some. The data hold roughly 170,000 clones, with approximately 78% observed a single time. The V end lost 1 base, the J end lost 8 bases, and 6 bases lay between the germline ends. Germline V gene sequence: CDR1 DFQATT, CDR2 SNEGSKA (reference sequence). This CDR3 is 11 amino acids long. This TCR was sampled from a woman aged 18-35 years in good health and CMV-seronegative. The chain is built from TRBV20-1 and TRBJ2-1; D ambiguous. Material for sequencing was PBMCs. In DNA form, the CDR3 reads TGCAGTGCTAGAGTAGAGCATGAGCAGTTCTTC. Its protein is CSARVEHEQFF.